This T cell receptor (beta chain) comes out of a study of cytomegalovirus exposure and HLA in healthy donors. Findings and caveats of the study: Association of a missense DCLRE1C variant with TCR beta V- and J-gene trimming was reported in a later analysis. The authors listed about 170 TCR beta chains as cytomegalovirus-associated. Reportedly, fewer N-insertions than the roughly 700-donor mean appeared in an Asian-associated ancestry cluster in a later analysis. In a later analysis, at a false discovery rate of 0.05, 16,951 TCR beta sequences matched HLA alleles.

As for this clone: Its antigen is not identified.

In germline, CDR1 is SEHNR, CDR2 FQNEAQ (reference sequence). CDR3 length equals 13 residues. V shed 6 bases and J shed 0 bases, with 6 bases lying between them. 13 Jbeta primers and 60 Vbeta primers were used for the PCR. Assay: immunoSEQ multiplex PCR; the TCRdb copy retains only in-frame clones and omits some. The listing records about 160,000 clones. The TCR originated in a woman aged 60-70 years in good health and CMV-seronegative. J is TRBJ1-3 and V is TRBV7-9, with D uncertain. Input material: PBMCs. CDR3 loop: CASRHSSGNTIYF. For the CDR3, the DNA is TGTGCCAGCAGACACAGCTCTGGAAACACCATATATTTT. Full variable domain (missing parts from reference TRBV7-9 and TRBJ1-3): DTGVSQNPRHKITKRGQNVTFRCDPISEHNRLYWYRQTLGQGPEFLTYFQNEAQLEKSRLLSDRFSAERPKGSFSTLEIQRTEQGDSAMYLCASRHSSGNTIYFGEGSWLTVV.